Shown below are 19 T cell receptor beta chains from a single sample sequenced in a study of T cells in tuberculosis. Indicated time point: new active TB diagnosis, blood taken before or within 7 days of starting treatment. This table comes from immunoSEQ multiplex PCR, and its TCRdb copy is limited to in-frame clones, with some not included. The sample shows tens of thousands of clones, 92% of them seen only once. Sequencing was performed on PBMCs, taken at tuberculosis diagnosis. The origin of the receptors is an adult with tuberculosis.

The genes are TRBV7-9 and TRBJ1-5; unclear D gene. The CDR3 spans 12 residues. Trimming took 1 base from V and 7 from J, leaving 5 bases between them. CDR1 is SEHNR and CDR2 is FQNEAQ in the germline V gene (reference sequence). CDR3 region: CASSLVAQPQHF. CDR3 sequence (DNA): TGTGCCAGCAGCTTAGTAGCCCAGCCCCAGCATTTT.

This chain uses TRBV2 with TRBJ2-2, with TRBD1 matching 8 bases. Germline-derived CDR1 and CDR2 are SNHLY and FYNNEI. This CDR3 comprises 14 residues. With 10 bases clipped from V and 2 bases from J, the junction kept 6 bases outside the gene matches. The CDR3 loop reads CANRQGRNTGELFF. CDR3 nucleotide sequence: TGTGCCAACAGACAGGGGAGAAACACCGGGGAGCTGTTTTTT.

This clone turned up a few times. The CDR3 coding sequence is TGTGCCAGCAGACCGACTAGCGGGGCCGCGAACACCGGGGAGCTGTTTTTT. Residues: CASRPTSGAANTGELFF. This sequence joins TRBV7-2 and TRBJ2-2; 11 nucleotides align to TRBD2. The CDR3 runs to 17 residues. Germline V gene data show CDR1 as SGHTA and CDR2 as FQGNSA. With V trimmed by 6 bases and J by 0 bases, 6 bases remained unmatched.

The chain has TRBV6-5 and TRBJ2-3, with TRBD1 matching over 10 bases. Germline CDR1 reads MNHEY; CDR2 reads SVGAGI. Germline trimming cut 2 bases from V and 5 bases from J; bases unmatched to any gene: 4. The CDR3 is made up of 15 amino acids. The CDR3 bases are TGTGCCAGCAGTTACCGAGGGACAGGGGAAGATACGCAGTATTTT. Translating gives CASSYRGTGEDTQYF.

The chain links TRBV15 to TRBJ2-7; the D gene is possibly TRBD2 (5 bases). The CDR3 extends over 13 amino acids. V lost 8 bases and J 7 bases, leaving 18 bases between the germline ends. The germline V gene encodes CDR1 LNHNV and CDR2 YYDKDF (reference sequence). The chain's CDR3 is CATALVGDGEQYF. DNA of the CDR3: TGTGCCACCGCACTAGTCGGGGATGGGGAGCAGTACTTC.

Only a few counts were recorded for this clone. The junction departs from the called germline gene at one end, perhaps through a read error. V usage is TRBV5-1 and J usage is TRBJ2-7; TRBD1 agrees at 7 bases. Germline V gene data show CDR1 as SGHRS and CDR2 as YFSETQ. The length of the CDR3 is 14 residues. This CDR3 reads CASTLGDRESEQYF. The CDR3 region has the DNA TGCGCCAGCACCTTGGGCGACAGGGAAAGCGAGCAGTACTTC.

J is TRBJ1-4 and V is TRBV6-6; 9 bases are shared with TRBD1. The germline gives CDR1 MNHNY, CDR2 SVGAGI (reference sequence). The CDR3 is 15 amino acids. Trimming at V came to 6 bases and at J to 8 bases, leaving 10 bases not matched to a gene. CDR3 protein: CASSPVTGGREKLFF. CDR3 nucleotides: TGTGCCAGCAGCCCCGTAACAGGGGGCCGAGAAAAACTGTTTTTT.

The genes are TRBV4-2 and TRBJ2-1; D is possibly TRBD1 (5 bases). CDR3 length: 15 amino acids. Trimming took off 3 bases at V and 6 bases at J, with 15 bases between the two ends. Germline assignment: CDR1 LGHNA and CDR2 YNFKEQ. CDR3 sequence: CASSHGALLTNEQFF. CDR3 sequence (DNA): TGTGCCAGCAGCCATGGGGCCCTACTTACCAATGAGCAGTTCTTC.

The chain is built from TRBV5-5 and TRBJ2-7, with 8 bases aligning to TRBD1. Germline loops: CDR1 SGHKS, CDR2 YYEKEE (reference sequence). The CDR3 contains 14 residues. Trimming at V came to 3 bases and at J to 3 bases, leaving 5 bases not matched to a gene. The CDR3 sequence: CASSWDRPYYEQYF. The CDR3 coding sequence is TGTGCCAGCAGCTGGGACAGGCCATACTACGAGCAGTACTTC.

The chain links TRBV29-1 to TRBJ1-1; D possibly corresponds to TRBD1 (5 bases). CDR1 is SQVTM, CDR2 ANQGSEA, per germline. Trimming removed 6 bases from V and 0 bases from J, with 11 bases in between. The CDR3 consists of 13 residues. The CDR3, as DNA: TGCAGCGTGCGCAGGGAATTGAACACTGAAGCTTTCTTT. Amino acids: CSVRRELNTEAFF.

J is TRBJ1-1 and V is TRBV25-1; weak D call: TRBD1 (5 bases). CDR3 size: 14 residues. Trimming cost V 5 bases and J 0 bases, with 10 bases left between them. CDR1 is MGHDK, CDR2 SYGVNS, per germline. CDR3 bases: TGTGCCAGCAGTCCAGGGTTTTTGAACACTGAAGCTTTCTTT. Translation gives CASSPGFLNTEAFF.

The chain has TRBV2 and TRBJ1-4; 7 positions match TRBD1. Germline V lookup: CDR1 SNHLY, CDR2 FYNNEI. J was trimmed by 5 bases and V by 6 bases; bases with no gene match: 9. This CDR3 has 15 residues. In DNA form, the CDR3 reads TGTGCCAGCAGCGTCAGGGACAGACCAAATGAAAAACTGTTTTTT. Residues: CASSVRDRPNEKLFF.

The chain carries TRBV28 and TRBJ2-7, with a weak D call TRBD2 (7 bases). CDR1 and CDR2 (germline): MDHEN, SYDVKM. CDR3 length: 17 amino acids. Between the trimmed V and J ends, which lost 3 bases and 2 bases, there was a span of 20 bases. This CDR3 is CASSFTVRGATAYEQYF. For the CDR3, the DNA is TGTGCCAGCAGTTTTACCGTTCGGGGGGCGACAGCCTACGAGCAGTACTTC.

CDR3 amino acids: CASKVGQGGQPQHF. CDR3 in DNA: TGTGCCAGCAAGGTGGGACAGGGCGGTCAGCCCCAGCATTTT. The chain links TRBV2 to TRBJ1-5, with TRBD1 identical over 9 bases. Germline assignment: CDR1 SNHLY and CDR2 FYNNEI. The CDR3 is 14 amino acids. Trimming took 7 bases from V and 6 from J; bases not matched to a gene: 7. The full variable domain, completed using reference TRBV2 and TRBJ1-5, is EPEVTQTPSHQVTQMGQEVILRCVPISNHLYFYWYRQILGQKVEFLVSFYNNEISEKSEIFDDQFSVERPDGSNFTLKIRSTKLEDSAMYFCASKVGQGGQPQHFGDGTRLSIL.

V gene TRBV9 combines with J gene TRBJ1-1; 7 nucleotides agree with TRBD1. With V trimmed by 0 bases and J by 11 bases, 4 bases remained unmatched. Germline V gives CDR1 SGDLS, CDR2 YYNGEE. The length of the CDR3 is 12 residues. CDR3 residues: CASSVVQGNAFF. CDR3 DNA: TGTGCCAGCAGCGTAGTACAGGGGAACGCTTTCTTT.

The chain is built from TRBV10-2 and TRBJ1-2; D is unclear. Germline lookup yields CDR1 WSHSY and CDR2 SAAADI. The CDR3 has 13 residues. V was cut by 6 bases and J by 3 bases, with 11 bases left in between. This chain's CDR3 is CASSDSFDYGYTF. The CDR3 DNA follows: TGCGCCAGCAGCGACTCTTTTGACTATGGCTACACCTTC.

The chain recombines TRBV7-3 with TRBJ2-1; 7 bases line up with TRBD2. In germline, CDR1 is SGHTA, CDR2 FQGTGA. The CDR3 runs to 14 residues. After removal of 5 bases from V and 3 bases from J, the junction contained 4 bases not matched to a gene. CDR3 loop: CASSPSGIYNEQFF. The CDR3 region has the DNA TGTGCCAGCAGCCCAAGCGGGATCTACAATGAGCAGTTCTTC.

This chain uses TRBV6-1 with TRBJ1-4, with TRBD1 identical over 8 bases. Losses at the gene ends were 6 bases for V and 8 bases for J; bases not matched to a gene: 8. Germline V gene data show CDR1 as MNHNS and CDR2 as SASEGT. There are 14 residues in the CDR3. This chain's CDR3 is CASRRTGTNEKLFF. The DNA for the CDR3 is TGTGCCAGCAGACGGACAGGGACGAACGAAAAACTGTTTTTT.

The chain uses TRBV5-6 and TRBJ2-7, with TRBD1 identical over 9 bases. The CDR3 sequence is 15 residues long. Germline CDR1 is SGHDT and CDR2 is YYEEEE. J was trimmed by 3 bases and V by 2 bases; bases with no gene match: 6. CDR3 sequence (DNA): TGTGCCAGCAGCTTAAAGGACAGGGGATACTACGAGCAGTACTTC. It encodes CASSLKDRGYYEQYF.